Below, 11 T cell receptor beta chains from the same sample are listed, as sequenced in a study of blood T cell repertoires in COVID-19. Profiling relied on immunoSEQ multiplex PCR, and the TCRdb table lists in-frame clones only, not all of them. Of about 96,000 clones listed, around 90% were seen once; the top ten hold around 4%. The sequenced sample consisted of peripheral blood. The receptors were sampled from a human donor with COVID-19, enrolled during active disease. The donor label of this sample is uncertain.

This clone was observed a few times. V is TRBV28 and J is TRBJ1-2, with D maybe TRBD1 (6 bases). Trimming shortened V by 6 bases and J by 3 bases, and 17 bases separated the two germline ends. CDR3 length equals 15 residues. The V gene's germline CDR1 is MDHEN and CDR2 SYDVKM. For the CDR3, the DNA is TGTGCCAGCAGGACACCACAGGGACGTCACTATGGCTACACCTTC. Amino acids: CASRTPQGRHYGYTF.

CDR3 in DNA: TGCGCCAGCAGCGCCCGGACAGGAACAGATACGCAGTATTTT. Translation gives CASSARTGTDTQYF. The V gene is TRBV5-1, the J gene TRBJ2-3, with TRBD1 identical over 7 bases. The CDR3 runs to 14 residues. V was pared by 4 bases and J by 3 bases, with 5 bases of the junction left unmatched. Germline V CDR1 and CDR2: SGHRS, YFSETQ.

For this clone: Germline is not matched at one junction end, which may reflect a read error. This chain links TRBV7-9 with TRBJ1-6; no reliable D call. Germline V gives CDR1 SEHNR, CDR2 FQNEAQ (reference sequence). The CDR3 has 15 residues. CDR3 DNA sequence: TGTGCCAGCAGCCCGACACCGACCTATAATTCGCCCCTCCACTTT. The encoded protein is CASSPTPTYNSPLHF.

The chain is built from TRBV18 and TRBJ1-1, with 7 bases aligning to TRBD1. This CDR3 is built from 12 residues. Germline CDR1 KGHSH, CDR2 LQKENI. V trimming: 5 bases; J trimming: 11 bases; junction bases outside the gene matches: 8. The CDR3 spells CASSSDRVDAFF. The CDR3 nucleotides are TGTGCCAGCTCATCCGACAGGGTTGACGCTTTCTTT.

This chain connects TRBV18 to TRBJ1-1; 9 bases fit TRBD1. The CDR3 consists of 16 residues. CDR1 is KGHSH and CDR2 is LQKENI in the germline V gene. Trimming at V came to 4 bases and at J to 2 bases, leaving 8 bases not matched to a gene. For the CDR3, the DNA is TGTGCCAGCTCACTCGGACAGGGGTGGGGAAACACTGAAGCTTTCTTT. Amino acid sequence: CASSLGQGWGNTEAFF.

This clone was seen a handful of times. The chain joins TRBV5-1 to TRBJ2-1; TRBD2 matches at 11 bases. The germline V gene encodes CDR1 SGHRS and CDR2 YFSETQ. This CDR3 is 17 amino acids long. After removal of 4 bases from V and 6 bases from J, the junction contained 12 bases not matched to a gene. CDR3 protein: CASSVGTSGTMSNEQFF. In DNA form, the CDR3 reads TGCGCCAGCAGCGTAGGGACTAGCGGAACCATGAGCAATGAGCAGTTCTTC.

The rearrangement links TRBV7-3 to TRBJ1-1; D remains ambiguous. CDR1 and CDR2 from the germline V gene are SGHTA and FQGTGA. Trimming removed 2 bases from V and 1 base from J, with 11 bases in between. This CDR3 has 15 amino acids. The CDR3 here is CASSLAGGKNTEAFF. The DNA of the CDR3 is TGTGCCAGCAGCTTAGCGGGCGGAAAGAACACTGAAGCTTTCTTT.

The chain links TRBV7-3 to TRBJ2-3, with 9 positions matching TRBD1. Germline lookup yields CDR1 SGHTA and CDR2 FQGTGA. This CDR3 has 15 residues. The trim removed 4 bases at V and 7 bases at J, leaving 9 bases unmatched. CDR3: CASSSGQGIVNTQYF. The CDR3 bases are TGTGCCAGCAGCTCGGGACAGGGAATCGTGAATACGCAGTATTTT.

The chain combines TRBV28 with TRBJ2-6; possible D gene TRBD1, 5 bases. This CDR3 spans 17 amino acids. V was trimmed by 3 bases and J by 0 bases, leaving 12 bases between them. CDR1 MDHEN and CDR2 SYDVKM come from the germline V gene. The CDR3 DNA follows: TGTGCCAGCAGTTTCCAGGGTGAAAACTCTGGGGCCAACGTCCTGACTTTC. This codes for CASSFQGENSGANVLTF.

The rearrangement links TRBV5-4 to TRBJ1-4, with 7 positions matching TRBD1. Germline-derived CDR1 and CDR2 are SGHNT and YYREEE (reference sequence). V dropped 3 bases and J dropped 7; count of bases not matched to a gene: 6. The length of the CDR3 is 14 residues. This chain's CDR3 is CASSSTGSSEKLFF. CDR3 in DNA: TGTGCCAGCAGCTCGACAGGGTCAAGTGAAAAACTGTTTTTT.

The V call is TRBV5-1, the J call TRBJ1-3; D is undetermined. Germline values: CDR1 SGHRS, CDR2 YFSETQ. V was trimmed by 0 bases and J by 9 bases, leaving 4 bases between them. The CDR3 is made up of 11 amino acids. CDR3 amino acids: CASSLGPTIYF. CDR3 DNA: TGCGCCAGCAGCTTGGGGCCCACCATATATTTT.